This TCR beta chain was sequenced in a study of blood T cell repertoires in COVID-19. Methods used by the authors: Counts of nucleated cells, estimated from reference gene primer amplification, were obtained. The data were produced by immunoSEQ multiplex PCR, yet TCRdb's version contains in-frame clones alone and is incomplete. Clonal size and the V and J genes are those of that table, whereas D and trimming came from the DNA. This table holds fewer than 350,000 clones, 86% found once. The clonotype comes from a woman aged 40 to 50 with acute COVID-19. Material for sequencing was PBMCs or T cells enriched from blood (not recorded which).

CDR3 sequence reads: CASNRFGTGTEKLFF. In DNA, the CDR3 is TGTGCCAGCAATAGGTTCGGGACAGGGACCGAAAAACTGTTTTTT. This chain uses TRBV5-4 with TRBJ1-4, with TRBD1 matching over 9 bases. This CDR3 region has 15 residues. V trimming: 6 bases; J trimming: 8 bases; junction bases outside the gene matches: 11. The germline V gene encodes CDR1 SGHNT and CDR2 YYREEE (reference sequence). The full variable domain, its missing parts supplied by reference TRBV5-4 and TRBJ1-4, is ETGVTQSPTHLIKTRGQQVTLRCSSQSGHNTVSWYQQALGQGPQFIFQYYREEENGRGNFPPRFSGLQFPNYSSELNVNALELDDSALYLCASNRFGTGTEKLFFGSGTQLSVL.